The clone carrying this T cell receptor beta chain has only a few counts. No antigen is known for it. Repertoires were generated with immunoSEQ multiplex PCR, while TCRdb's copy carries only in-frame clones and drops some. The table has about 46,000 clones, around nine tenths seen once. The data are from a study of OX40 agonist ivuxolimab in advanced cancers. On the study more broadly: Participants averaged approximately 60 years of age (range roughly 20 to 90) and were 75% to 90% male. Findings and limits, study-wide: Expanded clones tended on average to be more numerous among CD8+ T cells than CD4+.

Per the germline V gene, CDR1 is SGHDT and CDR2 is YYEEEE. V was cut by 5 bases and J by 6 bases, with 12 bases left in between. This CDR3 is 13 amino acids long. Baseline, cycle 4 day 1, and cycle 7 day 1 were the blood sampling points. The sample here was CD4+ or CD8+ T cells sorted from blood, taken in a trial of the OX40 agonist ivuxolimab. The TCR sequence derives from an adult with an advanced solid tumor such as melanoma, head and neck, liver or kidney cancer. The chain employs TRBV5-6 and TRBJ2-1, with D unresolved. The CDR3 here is CASSHPSLNEQFF. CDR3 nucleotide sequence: TGTGCCAGCAGTCATCCCTCACTCAATGAGCAGTTCTTC.